These T cell receptor beta chains were read from a single sample in a study of cytotoxic CD8 clonotypes in ibrutinib-treated CLL. Some clones are missing from TCRdb's copy, which holds only in-frame ones; the method was immunoSEQ multiplex PCR. Here the sample spans around 130,000 clones, 84% being singletons. The material was PBMCs, obtained after 24 months of ibrutinib treatment. Every receptor here comes from a human donor with chronic lymphocytic leukemia. CDR3s include the opening cysteine and the closing phenylalanine or tryptophan. The order of the fields is CDR3 protein, J gene, V gene.

CDR3: CASSLGRDGYTF
J: TRBJ1-2
V: TRBV5-1

CDR3: CASSKTGTVEKLFF
J: TRBJ1-4
V: TRBV27

CDR3: CASSQNTEAFF
J: TRBJ1-1
V: TRBV7-2

CDR3: CASSDGGPTGELFF
J: TRBJ2-2
V: TRBV6-1

CDR3: CSVEDRTGGGYGYTF
J: TRBJ1-2
V: TRBV29-1

CDR3: CASSLTSGGTDTQYF
J: TRBJ2-3
V: TRBV6-5

CDR3: CASSPRTSGAYEQYF
J: TRBJ2-7
V: TRBV5-4

CDR3: CASSADRGWNEQYF
J: TRBJ2-7
V: TRBV5-4

CDR3: CASSEGALAGAGETQYF
J: TRBJ2-5
V: TRBV25-1

CDR3: CASSSLPGQGTYEQYF
J: TRBJ2-7
V: TRBV7-6

CDR3: CASSRDREGEKLFF
J: TRBJ1-4
V: TRBV19

CDR3: CASSLLVGQNTGELFF
J: TRBJ2-2
V: TRBV5-1

CDR3: CASRGRTGGNQPQHF
J: TRBJ1-5
V: TRBV6-6

CDR3: CAISAGGNYNEQFF
J: TRBJ2-1
V: TRBV10-3

CDR3: CASSPGTVSHEQYF
J: TRBJ2-7
V: TRBV7-2

CDR3: CASSLGRERGGTQYF
J: TRBJ2-5
V: TRBV5-1

CDR3: CASSYSTRTNSYEQYF
J: TRBJ2-7
V: TRBV28

CDR3: CASSLSSYNSPLHF
J: TRBJ1-6
V: TRBV7-2

CDR3: CASSPTSSKETQYF
J: TRBJ2-5
V: TRBV2

CDR3: CASSLADRGFSGNTIYF
J: TRBJ1-3
V: TRBV5-6

CDR3: CASSKDSLNMNTEAFF
J: TRBJ1-1
V: TRBV19

CDR3: CASSVATGSYNEQFF
J: TRBJ2-1
V: TRBV9

CDR3: CAIRGQVGGYGYTF
J: TRBJ1-2
V: TRBV10-3

CDR3: CASSGRDRATDTQYF
J: TRBJ2-3
V: TRBV4-1

CDR3: CASSIPWGRTDTQYF
J: TRBJ2-3
V: TRBV19

CDR3: CASSMFGFEEKLFF
J: TRBJ1-4
V: TRBV19

CDR3: CASSRMGSGANVLTF
J: TRBJ2-6
V: TRBV6-1

CDR3: CASSQGDSSGNTIYF
J: TRBJ1-3
V: TRBV2

CDR3: CASSLGQRQETQYF
J: TRBJ2-5
V: TRBV7-7

CDR3: CASSIGQGRFDQPQHF
J: TRBJ1-5
V: TRBV19

CDR3: CASSPGTGDNSPLHF
J: TRBJ1-6
V: TRBV5-1

CDR3: CASSLAIISSGNTIYF
J: TRBJ1-3
V: TRBV7-2

CDR3: CASGVGMQETQYF
J: TRBJ2-5
V: TRBV2

CDR3: CASSRGQGGQETQYF
J: TRBJ2-5
V: TRBV5-6

CDR3: CASSAQGGYNEQFF
J: TRBJ2-1
V: TRBV6-4

CDR3: CATQTGGTGYTF
J: TRBJ1-2
V: TRBV15

CDR3: CASSPRLAGTADTQYF
J: TRBJ2-3
V: TRBV9

CDR3: CAYRSRRNTEAFF
J: TRBJ1-1
V: TRBV30

CDR3: CASSESFPSGTSSYNEQFF
J: TRBJ2-1
V: TRBV10-1

CDR3: CASSPRTGSSGANVLTF
J: TRBJ2-6
V: TRBV4-3

CDR3: CAWATGTGAPEQYF
J: TRBJ2-7
V: TRBV30

CDR3: CASSFMGNQPQHF
J: TRBJ1-5
V: TRBV7-8

CDR3: CSVERTDYYGYTF
J: TRBJ1-2
V: TRBV29-1

CDR3: CASSPRLAGGADTQYF
J: TRBJ2-3
V: TRBV7-8

CDR3: CASMTGGGQETQYF
J: TRBJ2-5
V: TRBV5-1

CDR3: CAIRPGQTSSYNSPLHF
J: TRBJ1-6
V: TRBV10-3

CDR3: CASSTLAFFDYEQYF
J: TRBJ2-7
V: TRBV5-8

CDR3: CASTRGDTELTLINSPLHF
J: TRBJ1-6
V: TRBV10-1

CDR3: CASTRSGAGSYEQYF
J: TRBJ2-7
V: TRBV19

CDR3: CASSLRQVPNYGYTF
J: TRBJ1-2
V: TRBV6-5

CDR3: CASSPSEGISEAFF
J: TRBJ1-1
V: TRBV18

CDR3: CASSQGTVGNTIYF
J: TRBJ1-3
V: TRBV4-2

CDR3: CASSLGAANNQETQYF
J: TRBJ2-5
V: TRBV27

CDR3: CASSQDQGGNTEAFF
J: TRBJ1-1
V: TRBV4-1

CDR3: CASSARTGAGYTF
J: TRBJ1-2
V: TRBV7-2

CDR3: CASSLLGVYEQYF
J: TRBJ2-7
V: TRBV5-4

CDR3: CASSWGGGTPRYTF
J: TRBJ1-2
V: TRBV11-2